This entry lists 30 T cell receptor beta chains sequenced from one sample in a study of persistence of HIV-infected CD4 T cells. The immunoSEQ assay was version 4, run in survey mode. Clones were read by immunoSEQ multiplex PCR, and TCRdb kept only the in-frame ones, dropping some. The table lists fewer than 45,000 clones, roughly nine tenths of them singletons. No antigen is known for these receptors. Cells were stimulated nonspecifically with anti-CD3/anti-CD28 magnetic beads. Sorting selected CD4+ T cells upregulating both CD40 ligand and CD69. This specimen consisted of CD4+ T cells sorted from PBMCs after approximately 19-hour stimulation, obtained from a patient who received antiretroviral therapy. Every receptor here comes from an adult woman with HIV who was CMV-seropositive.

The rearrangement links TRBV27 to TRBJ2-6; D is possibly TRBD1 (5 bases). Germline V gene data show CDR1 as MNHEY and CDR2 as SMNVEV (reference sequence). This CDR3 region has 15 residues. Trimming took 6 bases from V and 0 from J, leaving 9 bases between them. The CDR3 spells CASRKTASGANVLTF. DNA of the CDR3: TGTGCCAGCAGGAAGACAGCCTCTGGGGCCAACGTCCTGACTTTC. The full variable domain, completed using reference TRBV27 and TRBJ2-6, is EAQVTQNPRYLITVTGKKLTVTCSQNMNHEYMSWYRQDPGLGLRQIYYSMNVEVTDKGDVPEGYKVSRKEKRNFPLILESPSPNQTSLYFCASRKTASGANVLTFGAGSRLTVL.

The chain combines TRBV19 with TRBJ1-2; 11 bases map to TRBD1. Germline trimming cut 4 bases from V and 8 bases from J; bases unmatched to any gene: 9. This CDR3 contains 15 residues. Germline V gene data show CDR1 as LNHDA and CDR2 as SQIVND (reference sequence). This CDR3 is CASSRAGQGARGYTF. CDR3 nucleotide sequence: TGTGCCAGTAGTAGGGCCGGACAGGGGGCGCGGGGCTACACCTTC.

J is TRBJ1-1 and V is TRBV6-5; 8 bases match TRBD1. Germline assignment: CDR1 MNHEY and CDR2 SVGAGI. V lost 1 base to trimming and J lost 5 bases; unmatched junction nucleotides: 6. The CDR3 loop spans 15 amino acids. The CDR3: CASSYWQGAKTEAFF. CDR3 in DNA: TGTGCCAGCAGTTACTGGCAGGGGGCGAAGACTGAAGCTTTCTTT.

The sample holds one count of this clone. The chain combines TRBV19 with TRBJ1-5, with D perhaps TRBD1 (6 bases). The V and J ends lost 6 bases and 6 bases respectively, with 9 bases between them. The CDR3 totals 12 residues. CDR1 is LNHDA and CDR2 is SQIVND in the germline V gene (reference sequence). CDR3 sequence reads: CASSSGVQPQHF. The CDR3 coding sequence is TGTGCCAGTAGCTCAGGGGTTCAGCCCCAGCATTTT.

DNA of the CDR3: TGTGCCATCAGTGAGTACGAGTACAATGAGCAGTTCTTC. This sequence encodes CAISEYEYNEQFF. The chain uses TRBV10-3 and TRBJ2-1, with D uncertain. Germline CDR1 is ENHRY and CDR2 is SYGVKD. This CDR3 comprises 13 residues. V was pared by 1 base and J by 4 bases, with 5 bases between.

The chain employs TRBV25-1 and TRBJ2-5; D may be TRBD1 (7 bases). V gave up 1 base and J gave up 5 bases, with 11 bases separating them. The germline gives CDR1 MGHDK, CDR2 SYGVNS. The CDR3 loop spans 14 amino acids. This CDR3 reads CASSESGGRETQYF. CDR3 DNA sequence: TGTGCCAGCAGTGAATCAGGGGGGAGGGAGACCCAGTACTTC. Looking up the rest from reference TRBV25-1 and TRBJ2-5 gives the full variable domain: EADIYQTPRYLVIGTGKKITLECSQTMGHDKMYWYQQDPGMELHLIHYSYGVNSTEKGDLSSESTVSRIRTEHFPLTLESARPSHTSQYLCASSESGGRETQYFGPGTRLLVL.

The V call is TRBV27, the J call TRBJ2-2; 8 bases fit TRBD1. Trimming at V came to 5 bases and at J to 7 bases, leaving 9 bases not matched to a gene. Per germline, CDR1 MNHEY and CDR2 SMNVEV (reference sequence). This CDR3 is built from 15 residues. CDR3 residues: CASSPRTGNGGELFF. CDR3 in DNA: TGTGCCAGCAGTCCCAGGACAGGGAACGGCGGGGAGCTGTTTTTT.

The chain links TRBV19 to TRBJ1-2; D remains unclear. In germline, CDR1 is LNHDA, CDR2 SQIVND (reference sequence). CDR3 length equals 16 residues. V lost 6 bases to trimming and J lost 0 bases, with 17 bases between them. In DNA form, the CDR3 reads TGTGCCAGTAGAGACCGTGAGATCAGAGCTAACTATGGCTACACCTTC. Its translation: CASRDREIRANYGYTF.

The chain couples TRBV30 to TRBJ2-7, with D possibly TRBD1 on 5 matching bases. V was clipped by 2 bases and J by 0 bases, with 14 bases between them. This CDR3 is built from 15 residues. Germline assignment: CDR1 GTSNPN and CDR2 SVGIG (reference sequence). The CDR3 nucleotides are TGTGCCTGGAGTCCTCCGACAGTCCTCTCCTACGAGCAGTACTTC. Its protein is CAWSPPTVLSYEQYF.

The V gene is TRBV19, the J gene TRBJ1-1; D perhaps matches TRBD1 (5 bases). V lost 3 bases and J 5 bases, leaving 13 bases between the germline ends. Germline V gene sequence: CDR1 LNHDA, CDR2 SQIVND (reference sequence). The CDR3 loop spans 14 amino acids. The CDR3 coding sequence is TGTGCCAGTAGTATGATGGGGGGTCGGACTGAAGCTTTCTTT. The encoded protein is CASSMMGGRTEAFF.

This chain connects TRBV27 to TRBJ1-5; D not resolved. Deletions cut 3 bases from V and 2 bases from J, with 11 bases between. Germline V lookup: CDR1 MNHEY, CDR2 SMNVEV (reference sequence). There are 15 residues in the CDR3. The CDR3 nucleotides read TGTGCCAGCAGTTTGGTTGGGAAGGGCAATCAGCCCCAGCATTTT. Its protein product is CASSLVGKGNQPQHF.

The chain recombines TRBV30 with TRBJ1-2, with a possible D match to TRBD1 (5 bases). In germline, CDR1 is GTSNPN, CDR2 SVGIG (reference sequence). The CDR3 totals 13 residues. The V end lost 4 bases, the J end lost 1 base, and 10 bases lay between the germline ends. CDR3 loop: CAWTVQGNYGYTF. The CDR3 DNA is TGTGCCTGGACGGTTCAGGGTAACTATGGCTACACCTTC. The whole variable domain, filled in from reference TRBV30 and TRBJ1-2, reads SQTIHQWPATLVQPVGSPLSLECTVEGTSNPNLYWYRQAAGRGLQLLFYSVGIGQISSEVPQNLSASRPQDRQFILSSKKLLLSDSGFYLCAWTVQGNYGYTFGSGTRLTVV.

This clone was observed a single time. The CDR3 DNA follows: TGTGCCAGCTCACCCCTTGGTGGTGAGGGGGCTAATGGCTACACCTTC. Protein product: CASSPLGGEGANGYTF. The J gene is TRBJ1-2, the V gene TRBV18; 7 nucleotides align to TRBD1. Per germline, CDR1 KGHSH and CDR2 LQKENI. The length of the CDR3 is 16 residues. V shed 3 bases and J 6 bases; nucleotides not matched to a gene: 13.

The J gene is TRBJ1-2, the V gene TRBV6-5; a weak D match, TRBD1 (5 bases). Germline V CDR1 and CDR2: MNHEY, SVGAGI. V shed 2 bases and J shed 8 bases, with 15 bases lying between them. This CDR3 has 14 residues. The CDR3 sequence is CASSYVGRDGGYTF. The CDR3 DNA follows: TGTGCCAGCAGTTACGTCGGGAGGGACGGGGGCTACACCTTC.

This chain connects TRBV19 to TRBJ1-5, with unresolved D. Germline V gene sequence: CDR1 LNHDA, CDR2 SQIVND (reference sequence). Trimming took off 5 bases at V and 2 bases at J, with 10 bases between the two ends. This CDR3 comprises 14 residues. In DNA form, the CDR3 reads TGTGCCAGTAGTCGGGGAGGTGGCAATCAGCCCCAGCATTTT. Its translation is CASSRGGGNQPQHF.

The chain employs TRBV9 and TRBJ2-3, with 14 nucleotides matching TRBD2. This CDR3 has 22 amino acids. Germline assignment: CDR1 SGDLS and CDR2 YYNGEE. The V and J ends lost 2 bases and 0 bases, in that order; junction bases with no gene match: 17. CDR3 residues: CASSVPSQGWTSGGTSTDTQYF. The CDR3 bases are TGTGCCAGCAGCGTCCCGTCTCAGGGTTGGACTAGCGGGGGGACGAGCACAGATACGCAGTATTTT.

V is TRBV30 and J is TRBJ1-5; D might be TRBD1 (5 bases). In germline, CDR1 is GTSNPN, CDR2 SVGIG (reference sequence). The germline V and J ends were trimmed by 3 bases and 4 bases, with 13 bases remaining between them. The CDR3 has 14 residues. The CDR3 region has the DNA TGTGCCTGGAGGGGTCCAGGGATTAATCAGCCCCAGCATTTT. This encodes CAWRGPGINQPQHF.

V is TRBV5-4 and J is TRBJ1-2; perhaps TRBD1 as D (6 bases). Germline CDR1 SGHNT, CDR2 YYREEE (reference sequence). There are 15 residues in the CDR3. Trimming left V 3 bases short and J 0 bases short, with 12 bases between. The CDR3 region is CASSSGQTANYGYTF. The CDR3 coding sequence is TGTGCCAGCAGCTCCGGACAGACCGCTAACTATGGCTACACCTTC.

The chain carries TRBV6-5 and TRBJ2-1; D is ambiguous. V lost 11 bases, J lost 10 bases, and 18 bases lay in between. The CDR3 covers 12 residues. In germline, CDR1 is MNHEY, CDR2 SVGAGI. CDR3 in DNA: TGTGCCTGCCGCGACCCCCCCGGGGAGCAGTTCTTC. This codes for CACRDPPGEQFF.

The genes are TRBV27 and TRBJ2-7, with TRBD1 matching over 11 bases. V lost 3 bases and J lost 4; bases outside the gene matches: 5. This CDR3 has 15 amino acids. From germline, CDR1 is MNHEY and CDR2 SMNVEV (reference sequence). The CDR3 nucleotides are TGTGCCAGCAGTTTTTTAGGACAGGGGGCGTACGAGCAGTACTTC. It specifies CASSFLGQGAYEQYF.

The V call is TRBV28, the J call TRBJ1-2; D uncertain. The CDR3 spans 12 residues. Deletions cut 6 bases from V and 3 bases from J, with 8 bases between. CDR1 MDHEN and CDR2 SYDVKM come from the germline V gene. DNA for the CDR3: TGTGCCAGCAGCCTCGGGTACTATGGCTACACCTTC. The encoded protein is CASSLGYYGYTF.

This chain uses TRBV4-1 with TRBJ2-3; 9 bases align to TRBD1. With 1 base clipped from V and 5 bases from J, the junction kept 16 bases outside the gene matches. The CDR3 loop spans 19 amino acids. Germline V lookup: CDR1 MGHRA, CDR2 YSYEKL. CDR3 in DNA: TGCGCCAGCAGCCAAGTATTCGGCTCGGGACAGGGAATAGGAGATACGCAGTATTTT. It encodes CASSQVFGSGQGIGDTQYF.

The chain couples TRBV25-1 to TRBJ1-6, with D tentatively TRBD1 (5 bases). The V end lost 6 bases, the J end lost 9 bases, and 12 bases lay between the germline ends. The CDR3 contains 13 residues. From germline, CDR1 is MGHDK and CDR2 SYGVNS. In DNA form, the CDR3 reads TGTGCCAGCAGCCGGGACGGTCTTTCACCCCTCCACTTT. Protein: CASSRDGLSPLHF.

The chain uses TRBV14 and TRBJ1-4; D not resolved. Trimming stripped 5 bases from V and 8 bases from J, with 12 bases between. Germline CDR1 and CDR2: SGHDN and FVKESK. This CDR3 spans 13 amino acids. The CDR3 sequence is CASSGGWYEKLFF. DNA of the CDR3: TGTGCCAGCAGCGGAGGGTGGTACGAAAAACTGTTTTTT.

The CDR3 region is CASTGTLQGPYGYTF. CDR3 DNA sequence: TGCGCCAGCACCGGAACGCTACAGGGCCCCTATGGCTACACCTTC. V and J are TRBV4-1 and TRBJ1-2, with a possible D match to TRBD1 (6 bases). Trimming shortened V by 7 bases and J by 4 bases, and 19 bases separated the two germline ends. Germline V gene lookup returns CDR1 MGHRA and CDR2 YSYEKL. This CDR3 has 15 amino acids.

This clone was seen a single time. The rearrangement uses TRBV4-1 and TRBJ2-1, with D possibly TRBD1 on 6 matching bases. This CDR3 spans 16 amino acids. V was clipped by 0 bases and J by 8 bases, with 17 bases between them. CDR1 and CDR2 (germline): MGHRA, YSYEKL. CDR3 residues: CASSQDPGGGHYEQFF. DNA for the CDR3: TGCGCCAGCAGCCAAGATCCCGGTGGGGGACACTATGAGCAGTTCTTC.

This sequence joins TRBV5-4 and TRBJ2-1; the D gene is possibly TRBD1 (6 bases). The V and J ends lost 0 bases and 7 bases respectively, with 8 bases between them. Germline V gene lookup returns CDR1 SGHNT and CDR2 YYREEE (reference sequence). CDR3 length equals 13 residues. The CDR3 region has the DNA TGTGCCAGCAGCTTGGTAGGGGGAAATGAGCAGTTCTTC. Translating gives CASSLVGGNEQFF.

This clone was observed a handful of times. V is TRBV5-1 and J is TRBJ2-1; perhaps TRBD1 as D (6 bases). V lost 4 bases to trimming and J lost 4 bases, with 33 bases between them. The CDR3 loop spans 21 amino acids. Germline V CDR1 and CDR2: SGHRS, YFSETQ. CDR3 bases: TGCGCCAGCAGCCCAGGACAGCCTGGGGTGCGTTACAATGGGCATTACAATGAGCAGTTCTTC. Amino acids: CASSPGQPGVRYNGHYNEQFF.

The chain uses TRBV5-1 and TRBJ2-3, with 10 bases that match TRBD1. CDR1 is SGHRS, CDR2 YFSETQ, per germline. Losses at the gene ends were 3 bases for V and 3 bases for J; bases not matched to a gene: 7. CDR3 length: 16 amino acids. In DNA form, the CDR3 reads TGCGCCAGCAGCTCGACAGGGGGCGGGAGAACAGATACGCAGTATTTT. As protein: CASSSTGGGRTDTQYF.

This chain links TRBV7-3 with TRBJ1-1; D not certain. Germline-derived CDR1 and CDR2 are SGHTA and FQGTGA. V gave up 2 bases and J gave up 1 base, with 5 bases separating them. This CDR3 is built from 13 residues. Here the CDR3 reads CASSLGANTEAFF. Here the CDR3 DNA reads TGTGCCAGCAGCTTAGGAGCGAACACTGAAGCTTTCTTT.